Given below is one T cell receptor beta chain in context. The antigen this receptor binds is unknown. One base away there is no much larger clone; base qualities are not given. Other DNA sequences of this sample code for an identical CDR3. This record belongs to a study of shared clonotypes between healthy human individuals (TCRdb year 2020). In terms of the full investigation: Three men and a couple of women, aged 18 to 49 years, made up the cohort. For each donor, three plates each were used for CD4 naive and CD4 memory, two plates were used for CD8 naive, and one plate was used for CD8 memory. To estimate repertoire size and how much clonotype sharing occurs between individuals, the study deeply sequenced the blood TCR repertoires of five healthy adults. Different laboratories and diverse techniques were used to prepare libraries and sequence TCR repertoires, to increase sequencing depth and limit assay-specific biases. Between about 0.94 and 8.9 billion PBMCs per donor were obtained by leukapheresis. Study-wide findings and limitations: Only blood was sampled, and tissue TCR repertoires likely differ from those in blood. Pairwise subsampling led to the expectation that sequencing depth would affect the degree of clonotype sharing among donors. Estimated clonotype richness was generally larger for naive than for memory subsets. Higher generation probabilities were observed for clonotypes shared by all four sorted-subset donors than for non-shared clonotypes. Across a few donors, approximately 4.6% of naive CD4, over 3% of naive CD8, approximately 2.5% of memory CD4, and 0.4% of memory CD8 clonotypes were shared. Even with the large sequencing depth, rarefaction of the sorted-subset datasets indicated that sequencing was incomplete. The genetic and exposure-history diversity represented was limited by the small number of donors.

Inclusive of the bounding cysteine and phenylalanine, the CDR3 is 14 residues long. CDR3 DNA only is kept here, 42 bases in frame from base 1. CDR1 and CDR2 were assigned from the germline V gene (reference sequence) as SGHNT and YYREEE. V trim: 4 bases; J trim: 2 bases; unmatched bases: 4. Using the deep immunoSEQ assay, TCR CDR3 regions were amplified from genomic DNA by multiplex PCR. Extracted genomic DNA from each cell subset was distributed evenly across all wells of several immunoSEQ 96-well plates, and each plate was treated as a replicate. Each replicate PCR for sorted subsets received about 200 ng genomic DNA, equal to some 32,000 T cell genomes. Purified libraries were quantified with a Qubit 3.0 fluorometer, sized on a Bioanalyzer 2100, and re-quantified with the KAPA Library Quantification kit. Every immunoSEQ 96-well plate was sequenced on a separate single-read 150-cycle Illumina NextSeq 550 flow cell. From the authors' description of their analysis: Because the immunoSEQ output held only junctional sequences and lacked quality scores, the filtering could not match the filtering applied to full-length reads. Sequences were annotated with PyIR, a Python wrapper for IgBLAST v1.9, using IMGT germline references to assign V/J genes and CDR3. Reads were filtered out if the reads had weak V/J assignments (E-value above 1e-6), no CDR3, stop codons, out-of-frame junctions, or ambiguous translated residues. V3J clonotypes were defined as sequences sharing an identical inferred V gene, J gene, and CDR3 amino acid sequence. Percentage overlap between repertoires was computed as shared unique clonotypes divided by the size of the smaller repertoire. Richness of each repertoire was evaluated using RTK rarefaction, the Chao1 estimator, and Recon v2.1 estimates of unobserved clonotypes. For all TCRbeta clonotypes obtained by the gDNA method from four donors, generation probabilities were computed with OLGA. TCRdb provides this immuneACCESS table in a form limited to in-frame rearrangements. Some clones are lacking; in checked studies, under half of them reflect an unresolved V gene, and why the rest are absent is not known. V, J and clone size are those of that table, while D and trimming were read from the DNA. The sample table shows roughly 2 million clones, and about 95% are seen once. The ten biggest clones cover approximately 1.2% of the sample.

CD8 naive samples consisted of CD45RO-negative cells that were positively selected for CCR7, yielding a CD45RA+CCR7+ population without TemRA cells. The donors were healthy, HIV-negative adults who had no recently reported acute infections or vaccinations. All donors were Caucasian adults living in Nashville, Tennessee, USA. Blood was collected by leukapheresis, and PBMCs were isolated by Ficoll-Histopaque density gradient centrifugation and then cryopreserved in liquid nitrogen vapor phase. Purity and quantity of every magnetically sorted T cell population were checked by analytical flow cytometry. Genomic DNA was isolated from each sorted fraction and quantified by UV absorbance on a Nanodrop 2000c.

This clonotype was obtained from a man younger than 30 in good health. Source material: naive CD8+ T cells sorted from blood. The cell subset or site label of this sample denotes: CD45RA+CCR7+. This chain joins TRBV5-4 to TRBJ2-7; TRBD1 aligns with 9 central bases. The CDR3 protein: CASSPGTGPYEQYF. DNA sequence: TGTGCCAGCAGCCCGGGGACAGGGCCCTACGAGCAGTACTTC.